This TCR beta chain was retrieved from a study of blood T cell repertoires in COVID-19. Study-wide background: The United States, Italy and Spain provided the acute and convalescent COVID-19 samples.

Germline V CDR1 and CDR2: SQVTM, ANQGSEA. This CDR3 spans 13 amino acids. Trimming cost V 7 bases and J 1 base; bases outside gene matches: 7. Clones were read by immunoSEQ multiplex PCR, and TCRdb kept only the in-frame ones, dropping some. The sample has 150,000 to 200,000 clones, about 88% seen once. Allocation to cohorts depended on clinical history reported by the participants. The TCR sequence derives from a human donor with acute COVID-19. The donor label of this sample is uncertain. The J gene is TRBJ2-7, the V gene TRBV29-1; 7 nucleotides line up with TRBD1. The specimen was PBMCs or T cells enriched from blood (not recorded which). This CDR3 is CSGTGVSSYEQYF. CDR3 nucleotides: TGCAGCGGAACAGGGGTGAGTTCCTACGAGCAGTACTTC.